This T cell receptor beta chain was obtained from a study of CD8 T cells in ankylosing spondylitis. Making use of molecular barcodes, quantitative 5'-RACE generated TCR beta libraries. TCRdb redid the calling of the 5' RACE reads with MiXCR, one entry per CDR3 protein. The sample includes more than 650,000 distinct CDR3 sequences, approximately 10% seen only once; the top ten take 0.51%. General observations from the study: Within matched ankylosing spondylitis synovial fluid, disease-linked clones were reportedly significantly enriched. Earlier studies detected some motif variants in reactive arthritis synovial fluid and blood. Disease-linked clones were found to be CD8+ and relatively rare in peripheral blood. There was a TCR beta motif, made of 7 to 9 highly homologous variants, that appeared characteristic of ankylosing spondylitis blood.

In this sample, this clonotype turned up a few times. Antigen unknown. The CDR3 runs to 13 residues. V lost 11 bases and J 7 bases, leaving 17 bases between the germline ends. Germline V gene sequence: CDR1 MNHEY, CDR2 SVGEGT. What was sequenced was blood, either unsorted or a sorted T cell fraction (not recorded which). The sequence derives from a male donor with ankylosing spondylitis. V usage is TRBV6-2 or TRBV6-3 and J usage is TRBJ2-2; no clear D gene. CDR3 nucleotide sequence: TGTGCCGTGAGCGAACTCTTCCTCGGGGAGCTGTTTTTT. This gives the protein CAVSELFLGELFF.